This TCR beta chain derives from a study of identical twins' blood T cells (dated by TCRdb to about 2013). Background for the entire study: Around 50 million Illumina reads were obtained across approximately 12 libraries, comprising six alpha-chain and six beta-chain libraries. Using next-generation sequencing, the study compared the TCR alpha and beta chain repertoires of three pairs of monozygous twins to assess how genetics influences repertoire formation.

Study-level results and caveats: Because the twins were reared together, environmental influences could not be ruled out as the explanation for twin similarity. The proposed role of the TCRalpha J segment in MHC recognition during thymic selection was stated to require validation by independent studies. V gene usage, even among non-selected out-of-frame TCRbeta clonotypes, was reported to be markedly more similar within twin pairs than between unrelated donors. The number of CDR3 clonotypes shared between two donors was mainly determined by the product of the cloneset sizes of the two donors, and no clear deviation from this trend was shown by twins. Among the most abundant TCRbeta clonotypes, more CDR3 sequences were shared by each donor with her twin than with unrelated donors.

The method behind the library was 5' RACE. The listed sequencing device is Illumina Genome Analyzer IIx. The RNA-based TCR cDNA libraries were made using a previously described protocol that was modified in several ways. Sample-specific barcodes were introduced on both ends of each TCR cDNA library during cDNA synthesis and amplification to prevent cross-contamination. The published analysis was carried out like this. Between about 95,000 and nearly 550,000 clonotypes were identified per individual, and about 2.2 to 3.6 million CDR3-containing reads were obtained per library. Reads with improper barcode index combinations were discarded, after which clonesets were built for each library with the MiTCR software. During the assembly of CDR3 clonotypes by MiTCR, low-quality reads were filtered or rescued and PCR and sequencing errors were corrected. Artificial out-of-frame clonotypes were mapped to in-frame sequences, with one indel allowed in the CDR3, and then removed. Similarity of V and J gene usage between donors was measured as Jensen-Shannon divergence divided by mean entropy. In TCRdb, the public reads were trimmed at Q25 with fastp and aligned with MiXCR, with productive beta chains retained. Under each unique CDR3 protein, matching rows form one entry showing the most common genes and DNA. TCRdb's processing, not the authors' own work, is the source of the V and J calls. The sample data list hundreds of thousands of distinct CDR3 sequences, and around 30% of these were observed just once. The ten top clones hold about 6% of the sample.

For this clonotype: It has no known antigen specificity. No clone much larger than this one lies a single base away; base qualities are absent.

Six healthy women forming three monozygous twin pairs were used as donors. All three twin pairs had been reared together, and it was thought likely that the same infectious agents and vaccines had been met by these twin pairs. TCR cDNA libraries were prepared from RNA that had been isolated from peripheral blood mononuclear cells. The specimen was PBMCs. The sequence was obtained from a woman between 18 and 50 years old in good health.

The bases are TGCGCCAGCAGCCCTAATCCCGGGACAGGGGCGTATGGCTACACCTTC. It encodes CASSPNPGTGAYGYTF. The chain is encoded by TRBV5-1 joined to TRBJ1-2; the junction holds 10 bases that match TRBD1. Taken from the germline V gene, the CDR1 and CDR2 loops are SGHRS and YFSETQ. Taken from cysteine to phenylalanine, the CDR3 has 16 residues. CDR3 DNA only is kept here, 48 bases in frame from base 1. The germline V and J ends show losses of 4 bases and 5 bases respectively, and no gene match explains 11 bases of the junction.